Presented here are 2 T cell receptor beta chains from one specimen sequenced in a study of T cell repertoires in cytomegalovirus infection. TCRdb reprocessed the reads with MiXCR, giving one entry per CDR3 protein. Of roughly 860,000 distinct CDR3 sequences listed, less than 35% are singletons. These receptors have no identified antigens. The material was cultured CD8+ T cells from PBMCs, obtained from culture after CMV antigen stimulation. These receptors all stem from a human donor in good health (CMV status not recorded). Some clones in this sample may be carry-over from other donors' samples.

In its sample, this clonotype was seen many times. CDR3 amino acids: CATSDPTTTGDGDTQYF. CDR3 DNA: TGTGCCACCAGTGATCCTACTACAACAGGGGACGGAGATACGCAGTATTTT. The chain carries TRBV24-1 and TRBJ2-3; 7 bases are a match to TRBD1. The V gene end was trimmed by 3 bases and the J gene end by 5 bases; junction bases not matched to a gene: 13. Germline loops: CDR1 KGHDR, CDR2 SFDVKD. The CDR3 loop spans 17 amino acids.

This clonotype has just a few counts. V gene TRBV28 combines with J gene TRBJ2-5, with D perhaps assigned TRBD1 or TRBD2 (5 bases each). The germline V gene has CDR1 MDHEN and CDR2 SYDVKM. The ends were cut back, 3 bases at V and 1 base at J, with 15 bases in the middle. The CDR3 contains 16 residues. The CDR3 spells CASSLARQGPQETQYF. In nucleotides, the CDR3 is TGTGCCAGCAGTTTGGCGAGGCAGGGACCCCAAGAGACCCAGTACTTC.